This paragraph reports one TCR beta chain. Patients in Seattle were enrolled during active infection, then followed longitudinally. This CDR3 has 15 residues. Trimming at V came to 6 bases and at J to 4 bases, leaving 11 bases not matched to a gene. Germline V gene sequence: CDR1 MNHEY, CDR2 SMNVEV (reference sequence). Sequenced by immunoSEQ multiplex PCR; TCRdb stores in-frame clones only, minus some. The sample comprises fewer than 450,000 clones, approximately 88% of which are singletons, and roughly 12% rests with the top ten. The data belong to a study of blood T cell repertoires in COVID-19. The overall study: From the United States, Italy and Spain came samples of acute and convalescent COVID-19. PBMCs, B-cell-depleted T cells, or T cells were the source of the cDNA or gDNA that made up the material.

Sequenced: peripheral blood. The clonotype originates from a woman between 45 and 60 years old with COVID-19, enrolled during active disease. V and J are TRBV27 and TRBJ1-2; the match to TRBD1 covers 7 bases. The CDR3 loop reads CASRSYRDSSYGYTF. CDR3 sequence (DNA): TGTGCCAGCAGATCCTACCGGGACAGCTCCTATGGCTACACCTTC.